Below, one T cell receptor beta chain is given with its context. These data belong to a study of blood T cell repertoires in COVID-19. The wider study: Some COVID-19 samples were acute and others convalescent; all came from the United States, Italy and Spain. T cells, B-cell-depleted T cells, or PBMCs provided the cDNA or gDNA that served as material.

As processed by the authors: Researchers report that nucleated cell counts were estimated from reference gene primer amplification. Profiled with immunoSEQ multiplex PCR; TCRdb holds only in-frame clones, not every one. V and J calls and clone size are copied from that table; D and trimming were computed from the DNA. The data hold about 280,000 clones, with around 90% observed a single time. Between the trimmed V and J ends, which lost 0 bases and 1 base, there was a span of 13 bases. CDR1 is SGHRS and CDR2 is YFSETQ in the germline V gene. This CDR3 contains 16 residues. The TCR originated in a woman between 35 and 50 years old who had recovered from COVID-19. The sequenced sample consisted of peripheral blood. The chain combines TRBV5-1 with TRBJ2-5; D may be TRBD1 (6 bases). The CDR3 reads CASSLVGVGGQETQYF. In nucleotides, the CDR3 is TGCGCCAGCAGCTTGGTCGGGGTAGGGGGCCAAGAGACCCAGTACTTC.